These 28 T cell receptor beta chains were sequenced from one sample in a study of post-analysis software for immune sequencing data. General study results and limits: Included in a set of about five TRBV segments more frequent in patients than controls were TRBV5-6, TRBV5-1 and TRBV20-1.

Their specific antigens are unknown. Unique molecular identifiers had been added to the TCR beta cDNA libraries. TCRdb analysed the PCR reads with MiXCR anew, one entry per CDR3 protein. This sample has 750,000 to 900,000 distinct CDR3 sequences; under 60% occur once, and the top ten carry approximately 5%. The sample taken for sequencing was blood. Source of these receptors: a girl aged 10-17 years with multiple sclerosis.

The rearrangement links TRBV20-1 to TRBJ2-4; 9 bases fit TRBD2. Per germline, CDR1 DFQATT and CDR2 SNEGSKA (reference sequence). This CDR3 region has 14 residues. Trimming removed 7 bases from V and 3 bases from J; junction bases left unmatched: 7. As DNA, the CDR3 is TGCAGTGGAGGACTAGCGCTAATCAAAAACATTCAGTACTTC. Its protein is CSGGLALIKNIQYF.

This clonotype was seen only a few times. The chain couples TRBV12-3 or TRBV12-4 to TRBJ2-1; the D is unclear. V was cut by 5 bases and J by 4 bases, with 12 bases left in between. The length of the CDR3 is 14 residues. CDR3 coding DNA: TGTGCCAGCAGTCCGAGGACGGATTACAATGAGCAGTTCTTC. This gives the protein CASSPRTDYNEQFF.

V and J are TRBV7-2 and TRBJ2-7, with 9 nucleotides matching TRBD1. Per the germline V gene, CDR1 is SGHTA and CDR2 is FQGNSA. The J segment lost 1 base and the V segment lost 8 bases, leaving 9 bases of the junction unmatched. The CDR3 length is 15 residues. CDR3 residues: CASRPGQGWSYEQYF. The CDR3 DNA is TGTGCCAGCCGACCGGGACAGGGCTGGTCCTACGAGCAGTACTTC.

The chain couples TRBV7-2 to TRBJ2-7; TRBD2 matches 9 bases. V was pared by 4 bases and J by 0 bases, with 16 bases of the junction left unmatched. Germline values: CDR1 SGHTA, CDR2 FQGNSA. This CDR3 spans 19 amino acids. CDR3 amino acids: CASSSRTVTWTSDSYEQYF. CDR3 nucleotides: TGTGCCAGCAGCTCGCGGACGGTTACTTGGACTAGCGACTCCTACGAGCAGTACTTC.

This clonotype has just a few counts. The V call is TRBV20-1, the J call TRBJ2-7; D is ambiguous. CDR1 DFQATT and CDR2 SNEGSKA come from the germline V gene (reference sequence). With 1 base removed from V and 2 bases from J, the gap between germline ends came to 9 bases. The length of the CDR3 is 13 residues. CDR3 DNA sequence: TGCAGTGCTAGAGCGCCGATCCCCTACGAGCAGTACTTC. It codes for CSARAPIPYEQYF.

This clonotype came up a few times. The chain carries TRBV20-1 and TRBJ2-5; 8 nucleotides agree with TRBD2. The DNA end is more similar to TRBJ2-7, so the J call may be wrong. Germline V lookup: CDR1 DFQATT, CDR2 SNEGSKA (reference sequence). The CDR3 covers 15 residues. The CDR3 region has the DNA TGCAGTGCTAGAGAGCGGGGGGACACCTTCTACGAGCAGTACTTC. Protein: CSARERGDTFYEQYF.

This clonotype was counted only a few times. The chain employs TRBV5-1 and TRBJ2-1, with TRBD2 matching 15 bases. The CDR3 loop spans 17 amino acids. V was pared by 2 bases and J by 6 bases, with 6 bases of the junction left unmatched. CDR1 and CDR2 (germline): SGHRS, YFSETQ. The CDR3 spells CASSFGLAGGPINEQFF. The CDR3, as DNA: TGCGCCAGCAGCTTCGGACTAGCGGGAGGGCCTATCAATGAGCAGTTCTTC.

This clonotype came up a few times. The chain links TRBV10-1 to TRBJ2-5; no firm D call. CDR1 WNHNN and CDR2 SYGVQD come from the germline V gene (reference sequence). CDR3 length equals 14 residues. Trimming shortened V by 0 bases and J by 5 bases, and 10 bases separated the two germline ends. CDR3 sequence: CASSESEVGETQYF. The CDR3 DNA is TGCGCCAGCAGTGAGTCCGAAGTAGGGGAGACCCAGTACTTC.

The chain uses TRBV11-2 and TRBJ2-3, with TRBD1 as a possible D gene (5 bases). Germline V lookup: CDR1 SGHAT, CDR2 FQNNGV. This CDR3 contains 14 residues. V was shortened by 7 bases and J by 2 bases, with 13 bases between the two germline ends. DNA of the CDR3: TGTGCCAGCACCCAGGGTTCGACCACAGATACGCAGTATTTT. Translated: CASTQGSTTDTQYF. Together with reference TRBV11-2 and TRBJ2-3, the CDR3 gives the full variable domain: EAGVAQSPRYKIIEKRQSVAFWCNPISGHATLYWYQQILGQGPKLLIQFQNNGVVDDSQLPKDRFSAERLKGVDSTLKIQPAKLEDSAVYLCASTQGSTTDTQYFGPGTRLTVL.

The chain links TRBV7-6 to TRBJ2-1; 9 bases line up with TRBD1. The junction had 13 bases not matched to a gene; V was cut back by 5 bases and J by 2 bases. From germline, CDR1 is SGHVS and CDR2 FNYEAQ. This CDR3 has 18 amino acids. CDR3 coding DNA: TGTGCCAGCAGCCAATTTGTGGGGACAGGGCTCGCCTACAATGAGCAGTTCTTC. Its protein product is CASSQFVGTGLAYNEQFF. The full variable domain, in which reference TRBV7-6 and TRBJ2-1 provide the parts outside the CDR3, is GAGVSQSPRYKVTKRGQDVALRCDPISGHVSLYWYRQALGQGPEFLTYFNYEAQQDKSGLPNDRFSAERPEGSISTLTIQRTEQRDSAMYRCASSQFVGTGLAYNEQFFGPGTRLTVL.

This clonotype has a handful of counts. V gene TRBV28 combines with J gene TRBJ2-7; TRBD1 or TRBD2 may be the D gene (5 bases each). The CDR3 totals 15 residues. V was shortened by 4 bases and J by 0 bases, with 13 bases between the two germline ends. Germline V lookup: CDR1 MDHEN, CDR2 SYDVKM. The CDR3 protein is CASSSLKGSSYEQYF. The CDR3 DNA sequence: TGTGCCAGCAGTTCCCTTAAGGGGAGCTCCTACGAGCAGTACTTC. The full variable domain, its missing parts supplied by reference TRBV28 and TRBJ2-7, is DVKVTQSSRYLVKRTGEKVFLECVQDMDHENMFWYRQDPGLGLRLIYFSYDVKMKEKGDIPEGYSVSREKKERFSLILESASTNQTSMYLCASSSLKGSSYEQYFGPGTRLTVT.

This clonotype was picked up many times. The rearrangement joins TRBV6-6 to TRBJ1-6, with 7 bases fitting TRBD1. V lost 4 bases, J lost 12 bases, and 9 bases stayed unmatched. The CDR3 is made up of 14 amino acids. Germline V gene lookup returns CDR1 MNHNY and CDR2 SVGAGI (reference sequence). DNA for the CDR3: TGTGCCAGCAGTTTGACAGGGCAAGATAAACCCCTCCACTTT. Amino acid sequence: CASSLTGQDKPLHF.

The CDR3 here is CSARPSADNEQFF. The CDR3 coding sequence is TGCAGTGCTAGACCTAGCGCCGACAATGAGCAGTTCTTC. The chain carries TRBV20-1 and TRBJ2-1, with a tentative D call TRBD2 (6 bases). V was cut by 2 bases and J by 5 bases, with 10 bases left in between. The CDR3 is made up of 13 amino acids. Germline V gene data show CDR1 as DFQATT and CDR2 as SNEGSKA (reference sequence).

The chain has TRBV6-1 and TRBJ2-1, with 13 bases identical to TRBD2. The CDR3 has 16 residues. V lost 4 bases to trimming and J lost 7 bases; unmatched junction nucleotides: 7. The V gene's germline CDR1 is MNHNS and CDR2 SASEGT. CDR3: CASSVRRLAGGNEQFF. CDR3 bases: TGTGCCAGCAGTGTCCGGCGACTAGCGGGAGGTAATGAGCAGTTCTTC.

The rearrangement links TRBV15 to TRBJ2-4, with D maybe TRBD2 (6 bases). Between the trimmed V and J ends, which lost 5 bases and 7 bases, there was a span of 9 bases. Germline CDR1 is LNHNV and CDR2 is YYDKDF (reference sequence). The CDR3 has 12 residues. This CDR3 is CATSGRGNIQYF. The DNA for the CDR3 is TGTGCCACCAGCGGCCGGGGGAACATTCAGTACTTC.

The V call is TRBV20-1, the J call TRBJ2-1, with D possibly TRBD2 on 6 matching bases. Germline CDR1 DFQATT, CDR2 SNEGSKA (reference sequence). The V gene lost 5 bases and the J gene lost 7 bases, with 21 bases spanning the gap. This CDR3 is built from 15 residues. CDR3 sequence (DNA): TGCAGTGCTCTTAGCGGCGGGTGGCTTCTTAATGAGCAGTTCTTC. Protein: CSALSGGWLLNEQFF.

V and J are TRBV30 and TRBJ2-2, with D perhaps matching TRBD2 (6 bases). This CDR3 region has 14 residues. Germline CDR1 GTSNPN, CDR2 SVGIG (reference sequence). The germline V and J ends were trimmed by 4 bases and 2 bases, with 11 bases remaining between them. This chain's CDR3 is CAWKAGINTGELFF. As DNA, the CDR3 is TGTGCCTGGAAGGCGGGAATTAACACCGGGGAGCTGTTTTTT. Together with reference TRBV30 and TRBJ2-2, the CDR3 gives the full variable domain: SQTIHQWPATLVQPVGSPLSLECTVEGTSNPNLYWYRQAAGRGLQLLFYSVGIGQISSEVPQNLSASRPQDRQFILSSKKLLLSDSGFYLCAWKAGINTGELFFGEGSRLTVL.

This chain connects TRBV27 to TRBJ2-7; 13 bases match TRBD2. Trimming cost V 8 bases and J 6 bases; bases outside gene matches: 10. This CDR3 has 15 amino acids. Looked up from germline, CDR1 is MNHEY and CDR2 is SMNVEV (reference sequence). The CDR3 DNA reads TGTGCCAGCGCTCCCGGGACTAGCGGGAAGCGCGAGCAGTACTTC. It specifies CASAPGTSGKREQYF.

The chain carries TRBV6-5 and TRBJ1-2; no clear D. V was clipped by 6 bases and J by 2 bases, with 13 bases between them. The CDR3 consists of 14 residues. The germline gives CDR1 MNHEY, CDR2 SVGAGI. The CDR3 bases are TGTGCCAGCAGCTTCGGCACAGAGAACTATGGCTACACCTTC. Translation gives CASSFGTENYGYTF.

V is TRBV29-1 and J is TRBJ2-7; 9 nucleotides line up with TRBD1. The CDR3 covers 13 residues. Germline V gives CDR1 SQVTM, CDR2 ANQGSEA. CDR3 sequence (DNA): TGCAGTGCCGGGACAGGGAACCGTTACGAGCAGTACTTC. Protein sequence: CSAGTGNRYEQYF.

The chain uses TRBV6-5 and TRBJ2-3; weak D call: TRBD2 (5 bases). Germline V gene data show CDR1 as MNHEY and CDR2 as SVGAGI. The CDR3 has 13 residues. Deletions cut 8 bases from V and 0 bases from J, with 9 bases between. CDR3 amino acids: CASGSESTDTQYF. CDR3 sequence (DNA): TGTGCCAGCGGTAGCGAGAGCACAGATACGCAGTATTTT.

CDR3 DNA: TGTGCCAGCTCACCATTGGACCAAGCTCAGGATACGCAGTATTTT. Protein sequence: CASSPLDQAQDTQYF. The chain joins TRBV18 to TRBJ2-3, with no clear D. Deletions cut 2 bases from V and 6 bases from J, with 15 bases between. The CDR3 length is 15 residues. CDR1 KGHSH and CDR2 LQKENI come from the germline V gene.

This chain links TRBV7-2 with TRBJ2-3; D is tentatively TRBD1 or TRBD2 (5 bases each). The CDR3 contains 13 residues. V lost 5 bases and J lost 8, with 14 bases in between. Germline V lookup: CDR1 SGHTA, CDR2 FQGNSA. In nucleotides, the CDR3 is TGTGCCAGCAGCACTACAGGACTGGGTACGCAGTATTTT. It translates to CASSTTGLGTQYF.

The V call is TRBV20-1, the J call TRBJ2-5; D gene uncertain. V gave up 0 bases and J gave up 1 base, with 6 bases separating them. Looked up from germline, CDR1 is DFQATT and CDR2 is SNEGSKA (reference sequence). The CDR3 length is 13 residues. The CDR3 bases are TGCAGTGCTAGAGATCCGCCCCAAGAGACCCAGTACTTC. This sequence encodes CSARDPPQETQYF.

This clonotype was seen many times. The chain has TRBV28 and TRBJ2-7; 10 nucleotides line up with TRBD1. The V segment lost 3 bases and the J segment 6 bases; nucleotides outside the gene matches: 5. CDR3 length: 14 residues. CDR1 and CDR2 (germline): MDHEN, SYDVKM. CDR3 sequence: CASSFGTGVFEQYF. The CDR3 coding sequence is TGTGCCAGCAGTTTTGGGACAGGGGTTTTCGAGCAGTACTTC.

This clonotype was counted between two and nine times. This rearrangement joins TRBV28 to TRBJ1-5, with 7 bases lining up with TRBD1. Trimming took 2 bases from V and 5 from J; bases not matched to a gene: 3. The germline V gene encodes CDR1 MDHEN and CDR2 SYDVKM. The CDR3 totals 14 residues. CDR3 region: CASSLVRGDQPQHF. In DNA form, the CDR3 reads TGTGCCAGCAGTTTAGTCAGGGGGGATCAGCCCCAGCATTTT.

V is TRBV4-1 and J is TRBJ2-7; the D gene could be TRBD1 or TRBD2 (5 bases each). The CDR3 has 14 amino acids. V was clipped by 5 bases and J by 5 bases, with 16 bases between them. Germline CDR1 and CDR2: MGHRA and YSYEKL. CDR3 sequence: CASSYHGDGNEQYF. Written as DNA, the CDR3 is TGCGCCAGCAGCTACCACGGGGACGGTAACGAGCAGTACTTC.

The chain is built from TRBV29-1 and TRBJ1-2; a weak D match, TRBD1 (6 bases). V shed 5 bases and J shed 1 base, with 23 bases lying between them. This CDR3 is 17 amino acids long. Looked up from germline, CDR1 is SQVTM and CDR2 is ANQGSEA. The CDR3 sequence: CSVSFGGAGKHNYGYTF. Written as DNA, the CDR3 is TGCAGCGTTTCGTTCGGGGGGGCAGGGAAGCATAACTATGGCTACACCTTC.